Below, 9 T cell receptor beta chains from the same sample are listed, as sequenced in a study of T cell repertoires in cytomegalovirus infection. TCRdb itself ran the reads through MiXCR, one entry per CDR3 protein. Of around 350,000 distinct CDR3 sequences listed, approximately 18% were seen once; the top ten hold 8.7%. Sequenced input: PBMCs. The receptors were sampled from a human donor in good health (CMV status not recorded). Some clones in this sample may be carry-over from other donors' samples.

This clonotype appeared once. The rearrangement uses TRBV19 and TRBJ2-1; no clear D gene. Germline V gene sequence: CDR1 LNHDA, CDR2 SQIVND (reference sequence). The germline V and J ends were trimmed by 3 bases and 9 bases, with 15 bases remaining between them. The CDR3 is 14 residues long. The CDR3 DNA sequence: TGTGCCAGTAGTATCGTGGCGGCCGTAAGTGAGCAGTTCTTC. This translates into CASSIVAAVSEQFF.

This clonotype was counted only a few times. The genes are TRBV10-3 and TRBJ1-1, with TRBD1 as a possible D gene (5 bases). V was cut by 1 base and J by 5 bases, with 11 bases left in between. The CDR3 contains 14 residues. Germline CDR1 reads ENHRY; CDR2 reads SYGVKD. The CDR3 nucleotides are TGTGCCATCAGTGAGTACGGGACGGGAACTGAAGCTTTCTTT. It translates to CAISEYGTGTEAFF.

This clonotype was counted only a few times. The J gene is TRBJ1-1, the V gene TRBV12-3 or TRBV12-4; D unclear. The germline V and J ends were trimmed by 6 bases and 5 bases, with 16 bases remaining between them. The CDR3 contains 14 residues. The CDR3 nucleotides are TGTGCCAGCAGCCTTGACCCGCCGGGGACTGAAGCTTTCTTT. Protein: CASSLDPPGTEAFF.

The sample holds a few counts of this clonotype. V is TRBV5-1 and J is TRBJ1-1, with no clear D. The CDR3 totals 14 residues. The V gene's germline CDR1 is SGHRS and CDR2 YFSETQ. V was clipped by 4 bases and J by 6 bases, with 16 bases between them. The CDR3 is CASSGSPGDPEAFF. The CDR3 bases are TGCGCCAGCAGCGGCTCCCCCGGGGATCCTGAAGCTTTCTTT. Complete variable domain (other parts from reference TRBV5-1 and TRBJ1-1): KAGVTQTPRYLIKTRGQQVTLSCSPISGHRSVSWYQQTPGQGLQFLFEYFSETQRNKGNFPGRFSGRQFSNSRSEMNVSTLELGDSALYLCASSGSPGDPEAFFGQGTRLTVV.

This clonotype was seen ten or more times. V is TRBV12-3 or TRBV12-4 and J is TRBJ1-3; D might be TRBD1 (5 bases). The ends were cut back, 7 bases at V and 5 bases at J, with 18 bases in the middle. This CDR3 region has 15 residues. The CDR3 DNA sequence: TGTGCCAGCACCCTGGCAACCGGGGGAAGAAACACCATATATTTT. It encodes CASTLATGGRNTIYF.

J is TRBJ1-4 and V is TRBV6-2 or TRBV6-3, with unresolved D. V lost 6 bases to trimming and J lost 7 bases, with 18 bases between them. The CDR3 contains 15 residues. CDR1 and CDR2 from the germline V gene are MNHEY and SVGEGT. The CDR3 DNA reads as TGTGCCAGCAGACCCCGTATGGGGAAATTTGAAAAACTGTTTTTT. It codes for CASRPRMGKFEKLFF.

The chain recombines TRBV7-4 with TRBJ2-3; weak D call: TRBD2 (5 bases). This CDR3 region has 13 residues. Germline assignment: CDR1 SGHVT and CDR2 SQSDAQ. Between the trimmed V and J ends, which lost 7 bases and 5 bases, there was a span of 13 bases. The CDR3 sequence is CASTLSGEDTQYF. The CDR3 region has the DNA TGTGCCAGCACCCTTTCCGGGGAAGATACGCAGTATTTT.

This clonotype was detected only a few times. V gene TRBV7-9 combines with J gene TRBJ1-1; possible D gene TRBD1, 5 bases. V dropped 5 bases and J dropped 0 bases, with 13 bases sitting between them. Germline loops: CDR1 SEHNR, CDR2 FQNEAQ (reference sequence). This CDR3 spans 15 amino acids. CDR3 sequence (DNA): TGTGCCAGCAGCCCTTGGGACTCGATGAACACTGAAGCTTTCTTT. It encodes CASSPWDSMNTEAFF.

This clonotype was seen more than once but under ten times. This chain connects TRBV9 to TRBJ2-7; the D call may be TRBD1 or TRBD2 (6 bases each). From germline, CDR1 is SGDLS and CDR2 YYNGEE. Deletions cut 2 bases from V and 3 bases from J, with 18 bases between. The CDR3 spans 16 residues. DNA for the CDR3: TGTGCCAGCAGCGTCGCCCCGGGGGCCCCAGGCTACGAGCAGTACTTC. Translation gives CASSVAPGAPGYEQYF.